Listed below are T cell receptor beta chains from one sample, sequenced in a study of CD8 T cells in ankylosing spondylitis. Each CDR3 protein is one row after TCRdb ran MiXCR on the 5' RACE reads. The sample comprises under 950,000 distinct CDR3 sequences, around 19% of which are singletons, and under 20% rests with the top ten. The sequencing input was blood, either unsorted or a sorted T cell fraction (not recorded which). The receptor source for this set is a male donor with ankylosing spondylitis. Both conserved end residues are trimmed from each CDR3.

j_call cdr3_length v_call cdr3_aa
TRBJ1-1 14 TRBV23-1 ASNSQAGALNTEAF
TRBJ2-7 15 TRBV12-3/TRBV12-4 ASSPGQGKIGAYEQY
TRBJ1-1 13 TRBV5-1 ASSLDLQGSTEAF
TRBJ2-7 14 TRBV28 ASSSLEGGESYEQY
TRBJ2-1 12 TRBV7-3 ASSLAVSYNEQF
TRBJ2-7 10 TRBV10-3 AIRDYTYEQY
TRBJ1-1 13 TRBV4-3 ASSQDQPGGTEAF
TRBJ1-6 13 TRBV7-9 ASSSGGQYGSPLH
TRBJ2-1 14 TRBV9 AILKVGLAVSDEQF
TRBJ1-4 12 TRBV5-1 ASSLSDPNEKLF
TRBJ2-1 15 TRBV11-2 ASSTTGTRTYYNEQF
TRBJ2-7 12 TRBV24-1 ATRTRQTRYEQY
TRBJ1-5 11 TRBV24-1 AKFQVLNQPQH
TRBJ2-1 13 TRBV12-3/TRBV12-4 ASSLRGLAYNEQF
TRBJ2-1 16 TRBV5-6 ASSLANSWTSSYNEQF
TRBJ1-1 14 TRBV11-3 ASSLSNRGMNTEAF
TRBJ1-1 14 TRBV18 ASSPLGGWLNTEAF
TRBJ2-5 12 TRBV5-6 ASSRIDRRETQY
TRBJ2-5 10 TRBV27 ASGEGLETQY
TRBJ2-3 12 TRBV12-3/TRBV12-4 ASSLDRFGDTQY
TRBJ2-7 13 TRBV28 ATTSGPTRAYEQY
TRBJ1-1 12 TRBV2 ASRAGLVQTEAF
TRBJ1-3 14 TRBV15 ATSRPTSVSGNTIY
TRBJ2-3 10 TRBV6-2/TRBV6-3 ASSYRDDTQY
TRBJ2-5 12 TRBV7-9 ASSFYGLQETQY
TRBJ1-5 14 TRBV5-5 ASSDQDVHSNQPQH
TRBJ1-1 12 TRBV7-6 ARSPRVGGTEAF